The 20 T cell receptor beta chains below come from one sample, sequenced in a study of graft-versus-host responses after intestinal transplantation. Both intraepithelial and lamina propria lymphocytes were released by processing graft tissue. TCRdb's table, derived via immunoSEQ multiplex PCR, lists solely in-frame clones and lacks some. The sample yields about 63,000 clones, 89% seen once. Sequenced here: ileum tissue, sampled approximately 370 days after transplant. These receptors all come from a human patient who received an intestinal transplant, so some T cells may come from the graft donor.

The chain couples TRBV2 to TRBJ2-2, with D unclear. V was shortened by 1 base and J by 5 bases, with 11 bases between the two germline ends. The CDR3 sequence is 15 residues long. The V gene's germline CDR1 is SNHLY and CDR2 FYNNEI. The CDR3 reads CASSEVGLGTGELFF. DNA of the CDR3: TGTGCCAGCAGTGAAGTCGGGTTGGGGACCGGGGAGCTGTTTTTT.

Here the CDR3 reads CASSEARQAYYTF. Here the CDR3 DNA reads TGTGCCAGCAGTGAAGCGCGGCAGGCCTACTACACCTTC. The chain has TRBV6-1 and TRBJ1-2; D gene uncertain. Trimming pared 0 bases from V and 10 bases from J, leaving 12 bases between. This CDR3 contains 13 residues. CDR1 is MNHNS and CDR2 is SASEGT in the germline V gene.

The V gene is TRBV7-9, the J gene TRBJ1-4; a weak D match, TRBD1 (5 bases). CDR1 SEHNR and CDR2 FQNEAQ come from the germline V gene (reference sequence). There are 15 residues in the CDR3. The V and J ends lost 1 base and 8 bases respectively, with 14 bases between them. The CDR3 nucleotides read TGTGCCAGCAGCTTAGATGGGGCTCCCTACGAAAAACTGTTTTTT. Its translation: CASSLDGAPYEKLFF.

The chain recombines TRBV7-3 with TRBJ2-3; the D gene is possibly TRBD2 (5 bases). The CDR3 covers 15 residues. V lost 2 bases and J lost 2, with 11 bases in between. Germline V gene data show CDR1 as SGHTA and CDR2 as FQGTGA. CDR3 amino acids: CASSLDGVDTDTQYF. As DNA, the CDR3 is TGTGCCAGCAGCTTAGACGGGGTCGACACAGATACGCAGTATTTT.

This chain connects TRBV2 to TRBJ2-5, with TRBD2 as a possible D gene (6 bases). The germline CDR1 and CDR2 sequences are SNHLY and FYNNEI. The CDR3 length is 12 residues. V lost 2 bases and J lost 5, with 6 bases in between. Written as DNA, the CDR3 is TGTGCCAGCAGTGAACTAGCGGAGACCCAGTACTTC. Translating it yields CASSELAETQYF.

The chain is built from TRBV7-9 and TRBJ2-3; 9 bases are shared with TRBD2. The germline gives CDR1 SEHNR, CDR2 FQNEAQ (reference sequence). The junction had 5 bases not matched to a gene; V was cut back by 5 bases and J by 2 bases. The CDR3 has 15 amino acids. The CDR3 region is CASSALAGFTDTQYF. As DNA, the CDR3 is TGTGCCAGCAGCGCACTAGCGGGTTTCACAGATACGCAGTATTTT.

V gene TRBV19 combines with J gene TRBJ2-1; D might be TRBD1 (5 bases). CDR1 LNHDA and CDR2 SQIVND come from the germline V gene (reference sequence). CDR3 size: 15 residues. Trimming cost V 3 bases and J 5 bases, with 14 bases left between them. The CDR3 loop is CASSMLAGYDNEQFF. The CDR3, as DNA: TGTGCCAGTAGTATGTTGGCAGGGTACGACAATGAGCAGTTCTTC.

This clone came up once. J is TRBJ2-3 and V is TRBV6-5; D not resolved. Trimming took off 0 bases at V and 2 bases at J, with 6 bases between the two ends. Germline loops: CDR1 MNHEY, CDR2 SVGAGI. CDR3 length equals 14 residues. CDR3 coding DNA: TGTGCCAGCAGTTACTCGATCCTCACAGATACGCAGTATTTT. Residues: CASSYSILTDTQYF.

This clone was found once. CDR3 in amino acids: CAISGLSGVEDTQYF. The DNA of the CDR3 is TGTGCCATCAGTGGGTTGTCGGGAGTGGAAGATACGCAGTATTTT. V is TRBV10-3 and J is TRBJ2-3; D perhaps matches TRBD2 (6 bases). The CDR3 is 15 amino acids. Looked up from germline, CDR1 is ENHRY and CDR2 is SYGVKD. The V end lost 4 bases, the J end lost 5 bases, and 16 bases lay between the germline ends.

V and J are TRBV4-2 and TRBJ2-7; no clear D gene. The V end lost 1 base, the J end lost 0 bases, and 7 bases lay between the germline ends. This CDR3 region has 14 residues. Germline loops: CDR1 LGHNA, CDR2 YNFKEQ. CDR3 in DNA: TGTGCCAGCAGCCAAGGGGCAGACTCCTACGAGCAGTACTTC. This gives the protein CASSQGADSYEQYF.

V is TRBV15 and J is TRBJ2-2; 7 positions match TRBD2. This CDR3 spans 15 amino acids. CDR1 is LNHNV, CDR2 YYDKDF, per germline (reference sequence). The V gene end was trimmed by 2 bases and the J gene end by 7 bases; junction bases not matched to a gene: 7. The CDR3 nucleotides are TGTGCCACCAGCAGATCGCGGGAGTGGGTCGGGGAGCTGTTTTTT. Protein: CATSRSREWVGELFF.

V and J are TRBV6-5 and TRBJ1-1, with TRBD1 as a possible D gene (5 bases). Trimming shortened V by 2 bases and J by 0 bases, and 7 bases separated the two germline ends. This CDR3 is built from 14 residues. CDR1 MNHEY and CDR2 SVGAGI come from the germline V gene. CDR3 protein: CASSYAGMNTEAFF. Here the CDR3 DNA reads TGTGCCAGCAGTTACGCAGGGATGAACACTGAAGCTTTCTTT.

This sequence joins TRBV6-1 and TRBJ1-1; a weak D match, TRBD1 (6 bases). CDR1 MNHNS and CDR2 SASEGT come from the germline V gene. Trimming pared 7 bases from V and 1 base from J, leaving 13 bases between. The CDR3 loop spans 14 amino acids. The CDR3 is CASTYKGGNTEAFF. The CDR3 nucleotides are TGTGCCAGCACTTACAAGGGGGGGAACACTGAAGCTTTCTTT.

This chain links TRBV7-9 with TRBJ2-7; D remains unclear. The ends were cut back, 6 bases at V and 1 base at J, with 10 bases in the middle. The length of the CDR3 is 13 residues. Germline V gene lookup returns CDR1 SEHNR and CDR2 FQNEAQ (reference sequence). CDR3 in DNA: TGTGCCAGCAGAGAAGAGTATTCCTACGAGCAGTACTTC. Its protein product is CASREEYSYEQYF.

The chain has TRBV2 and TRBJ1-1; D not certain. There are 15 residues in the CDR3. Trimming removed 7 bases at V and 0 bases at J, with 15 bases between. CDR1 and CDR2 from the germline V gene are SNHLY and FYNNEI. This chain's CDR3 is CASTGTDPMNTEAFF. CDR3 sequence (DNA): TGTGCCAGCACAGGCACAGATCCCATGAACACTGAAGCTTTCTTT.

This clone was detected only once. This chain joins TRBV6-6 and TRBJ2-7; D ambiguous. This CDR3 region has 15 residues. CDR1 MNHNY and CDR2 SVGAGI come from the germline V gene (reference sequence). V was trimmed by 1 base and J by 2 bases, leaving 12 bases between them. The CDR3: CASSYLTPDPYEQYF. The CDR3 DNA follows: TGTGCCAGCAGTTACTTGACTCCGGACCCCTACGAGCAGTACTTC.

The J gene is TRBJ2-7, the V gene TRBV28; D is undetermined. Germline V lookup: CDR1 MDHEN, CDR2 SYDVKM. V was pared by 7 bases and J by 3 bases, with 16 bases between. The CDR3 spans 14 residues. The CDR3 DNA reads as TGTGCCAGCACCCCGATGGGTAGTTACTACGAGCAGTACTTC. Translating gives CASTPMGSYYEQYF.

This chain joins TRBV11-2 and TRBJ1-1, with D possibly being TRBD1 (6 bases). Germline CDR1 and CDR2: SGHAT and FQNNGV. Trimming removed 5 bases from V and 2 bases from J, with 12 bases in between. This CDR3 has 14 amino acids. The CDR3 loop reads CASSKETGNTEAFF. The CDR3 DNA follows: TGTGCCAGCAGCAAAGAGACAGGTAACACTGAAGCTTTCTTT.

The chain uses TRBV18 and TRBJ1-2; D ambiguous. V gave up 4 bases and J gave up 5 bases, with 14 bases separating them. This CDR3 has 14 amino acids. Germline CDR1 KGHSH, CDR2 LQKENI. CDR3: CASSRREREYGYTF. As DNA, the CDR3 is TGTGCCAGCTCACGGAGAGAAAGGGAGTATGGCTACACCTTC.

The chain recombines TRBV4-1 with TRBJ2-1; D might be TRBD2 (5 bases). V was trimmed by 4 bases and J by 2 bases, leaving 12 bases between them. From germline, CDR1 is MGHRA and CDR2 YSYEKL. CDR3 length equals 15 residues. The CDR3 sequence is CASSLLGGPYNEQFF. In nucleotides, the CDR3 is TGCGCCAGCAGCCTACTCGGAGGACCCTACAATGAGCAGTTCTTC.